This T cell receptor (beta chain) was recorded in a study of T cells after yellow fever vaccination. General study results and limits: Post-booster repertoires contained most primary-vaccination clones again (roughly 95% CD4, 88% CD8).

This clonotype was seen at least ten times. Its target is unknown. V gave up 3 bases and J gave up 11 bases, with 11 bases separating them. This CDR3 spans 12 amino acids. Per the germline V gene, CDR1 is MDHEN and CDR2 is SYDVKM. TCR cDNA was made by 5'RACE template switching, adding a universal primer site and UMIs. TCRdb re-called the 5' RACE reads with MiXCR, one entry per CDR3 protein. The data show roughly 310,000 distinct CDR3 sequences, around 4% seen once. This receptor was taken from a man between 18 and 29 years old who received the YFV17D yellow fever vaccine. The chain uses TRBV28 and TRBJ2-1; D not resolved. The starting material was PBMCs, obtained on the day of the yellow fever booster vaccination. The chain's CDR3 is CASSFRAAKQFF. In nucleotides, the CDR3 is TGTGCCAGCAGTTTCCGGGCGGCTAAGCAGTTCTTC.